The rows below give T cell receptor beta chains drawn from one sample of a study of low-dose radiotherapy and immunotherapy resistance in tumors. TCRdb reprocessed the reads via MiXCR and lists one record per CDR3 protein. The sample contains approximately 91,000 distinct CDR3 sequences, about 20% of which appear only once. The specimen comprised PBMCs, sampled after low-dose radiotherapy plus immunotherapy. The source is a female donor with ovarian cancer. CDR3s include the opening cysteine and the closing phenylalanine or tryptophan. D genes are given only for firm matches. Expanded clones are given a class, and other clones once, few, many or no size at all.

V gene	D gene	clone size	J gene	CDR3 DNA	CDR3 protein
TRBV7-9	NA	many	TRBJ2-5	TGTGCCAGCACCGAATACTGGACAGCACCAACAGAAGAGACCCAGTACTTC	CASTEYWTAPTEETQYF
TRBV7-3	TRBD2	NA	TRBJ2-3	TGTGCCAGCAGCTTAACTACTAGCGGGAGGACGGATACGCAGTATTTT	CASSLTTSGRTDTQYF
TRBV29-1	NA	NA	TRBJ2-5	TGCAGCGTTGGACAGGCACCACAAGAGACCCAGTACTTC	CSVGQAPQETQYF
TRBV19	NA	NA	TRBJ2-2	TGTGCCAGTAGTTTGGACAGTTTCGGGGAGCTGTTTTTT	CASSLDSFGELFF
TRBV2	NA	many	TRBJ2-1	TGTGCCAGCAGTGCTGGCAGGGGACGATACAATGAGCAGTTCTTC	CASSAGRGRYNEQFF
TRBV20-1	TRBD1	NA	TRBJ1-1	TGCAGTGCTAGTGTCCGGGACAGGGGGTACACTGAAGCTTTCTTT	CSASVRDRGYTEAFF
TRBV5-1	NA	NA	TRBJ2-1	TGCGCCAGCAGCCCCCGCCCATACTCCTACAATGAGCAGTTCTTC	CASSPRPYSYNEQFF
TRBV4-3	NA	many	TRBJ2-4	TGCGCCAGCAGCCAAGATCCAGGATGGGGCATTCAGTACTTC	CASSQDPGWGIQYF
TRBV5-1	NA	many	TRBJ2-2	TGCGCCAGCAGCTTGACAGGGCGGAACATGCTGTTTTTT	CASSLTGRNMLFF
TRBV4-2	NA	many	TRBJ2-1	TGTGCCAGCAGCCAAGAGGTCCCCCCCGAGGGTCTGGATGAGCAGTTCTTC	CASSQEVPPEGLDEQFF
TRBV6-2/TRBV6-3	TRBD2	NA	TRBJ2-4	TGTGCCAGCAGTTACCCCCGACTAGCGGAAAACATTCAGTACTTC	CASSYPRLAENIQYF
TRBV5-1	NA	many	TRBJ2-2	TGCGCCAGCAGCCAGACCACAGGAACCGGGGAGCTGTTTTTT	CASSQTTGTGELFF
TRBV20-1	NA	many	TRBJ2-7	TGCAGTGCTGGAAGACCTGGATCCTACGAGCAGTACTTC	CSAGRPGSYEQYF
TRBV5-4	TRBD2	many	TRBJ2-1	TGTGCCAGCAGCTTGAACACAGCGGGAGGAGGGTACAATGAGCAGTTCTTC	CASSLNTAGGGYNEQFF
TRBV5-1	NA	many	TRBJ2-1	TGCGCCAGCAGCTTGGAAGTAGCCCATGAGCAGTTCTTC	CASSLEVAHEQFF
TRBV19	NA	many	TRBJ2-1	TGTGCCAGTAGTCCTACACTAGGGAGCTCCTACAATGAGCAGTTCTTC	CASSPTLGSSYNEQFF
TRBV18	NA	NA	TRBJ1-4	TGTGCCAGCTCACCGGGGCGTCAGAGTAATGAAAAACTGTTTTTT	CASSPGRQSNEKLFF
TRBV23-1	NA	few	TRBJ2-1	TGCGCCAGCAGTCAAAAAAACTACCGTCGAAACAATGAGCAGTTCTTC	CASSQKNYRRNNEQFF
TRBV24-1	NA	NA	TRBJ2-1	TGTGCCACCAGTGACCAAGGGACACTGTACAATGAGCAGTTCTTC	CATSDQGTLYNEQFF
TRBV2	TRBD1	many	TRBJ1-1	TGTGCCAGCAGTCCTCTACAGGGGGCGGGGGACACTGAAGCTTTCTTT	CASSPLQGAGDTEAFF
TRBV7-2	TRBD2	many	TRBJ2-3	TGTGCCAGCAGCTTAGACGATCCGGGACTAGCGGGAGGGTTAGATACGCAGTATTTT	CASSLDDPGLAGGLDTQYF
TRBV7-9	NA	many	TRBJ2-3	TGTGCCAGCAGCTTCGCGGGGAGGGGGACAGATACGCAGTATTTT	CASSFAGRGTDTQYF
TRBV6-6	NA	many	TRBJ2-7	TGTGCCAGCAGTTACTCGTCCAGGCACGAGCAGTACTTC	CASSYSSRHEQYF
TRBV19	TRBD2	many	TRBJ2-2	TGTGCCAGTAGTCACGGGAGGGACACCGGGGAGCTGTTTTTT	CASSHGRDTGELFF
TRBV5-1	NA	NA	TRBJ2-3	TGCGCCAGCAGCTTCCCGTCCACAGATACGCAGTATTTT	CASSFPSTDTQYF
TRBV27	NA	many	TRBJ2-3	TGTGCCAGCAGTTTACAGGCCCTCACAAATACGCAGTATTTT	CASSLQALTNTQYF
TRBV13	NA	NA	TRBJ1-5	TGTGCCACCAGCAGTCCAACAAGGGGGAATAGCAATCAGCCCCAGCATTTT	CATSSPTRGNSNQPQHF
TRBV20-1	NA	NA	TRBJ2-1	TGCAGTGCTAGAGATGGCGGGAATTCCTACAATGAGCAGTTCTTC	CSARDGGNSYNEQFF
TRBV25-1	NA	few	TRBJ2-7	TGTGCCAGCATTGGAGACAGTTCCTACGAGCAGTACTTC	CASIGDSSYEQYF
TRBV23-1	NA	many	TRBJ2-2	NA	CASSRDLHGTPGSCFF
TRBV9	NA	medium-sized	TRBJ2-1	TGTGCCAGCAGCGCCAGCTCCTACAATGAGCAGTTCTTC	CASSASSYNEQFF
TRBV3-1	NA	many	TRBJ1-6	TGTGCCAGCAGCCAAGGACGGGGGGGGAATTCACCCCTCCACTTT	CASSQGRGGNSPLHF
TRBV5-1	TRBD1	NA	TRBJ2-7	TGTGCCAGCAGCAGAAACCCGGGACAGGGGAGCTACAAGCAGTACTTC	CASSRNPGQGSYKQYF
TRBV27	NA	NA	TRBJ2-5	TGTGCCAGCAGTTTAACGGGGGGCGTAGAGACCCAGTACTTC	CASSLTGGVETQYF
TRBV9	TRBD1	few	TRBJ2-7	TGTGCCAGCAGCCCACGGGGACAGGGGCTCGACGAGCAGTACTTC	CASSPRGQGLDEQYF
TRBV30	TRBD2	many	TRBJ2-7	TGTGCCTGGAGTAGGAGCGGGGGATACGAGCAGTACTTC	CAWSRSGGYEQYF
TRBV7-3	TRBD2	many	TRBJ2-3	TGTGCCAGCAGTAGCGGGGGGGCCTCCACAGATACGCAGTATTTT	CASSSGGASTDTQYF
TRBV5-4	TRBD2	NA	TRBJ2-7	TGTGCCAGCAGCTTGGCATCTAGCGGGAATGGCTACGAGCAGTACTTC	CASSLASSGNGYEQYF
TRBV4-3	TRBD1	many	TRBJ2-3	TGCGCCAGCAGCCAAGAACCGGACAGGAGGTGGGATACGCAGTATTTT	CASSQEPDRRWDTQYF
TRBV7-2	NA	many	TRBJ2-1	TGTGCCAGCAGCTTAGGGGTTGCGGGGGCGTCCTACAATGAGCAGTTCTTC	CASSLGVAGASYNEQFF
TRBV19	NA	NA	TRBJ1-2	TGTGCCAGTAGCCTCGGAGAGGGCTACTATGGCTACACCTTC	CASSLGEGYYGYTF
TRBV5-1	NA	NA	TRBJ2-7	TGCGCCAGCAGCTTGGGAACGGGCGCGGCCTACGAGCAGTACTTC	CASSLGTGAAYEQYF
TRBV7-2	TRBD1	many	TRBJ2-4	TGTGCCAGCAGCTTAGCCCGGACAGGGAACGGTCAAAACATTCAGTACTTC	CASSLARTGNGQNIQYF
TRBV6-5	NA	NA	TRBJ1-4	TGTGCCAGCAGTCCCACAGGGCTTGCAACTAATGAAAAACTGTTTTTT	CASSPTGLATNEKLFF
TRBV30	TRBD1	many	TRBJ2-7	TGTGCCTGGGTCGCCGGACAGGTCTCCTACGAGCAGTACTTC	CAWVAGQVSYEQYF
TRBV29-1	TRBD1	many	TRBJ2-5	TGCAGCGTTGAAGATTATGCGGGACAGGGAGGAGAGACCCAGTACTTC	CSVEDYAGQGGETQYF
TRBV5-3	NA	NA	TRBJ2-5	TGTGCCAGAAGCTTTGACGTAGACCAAGAGACCCAGTACTTC	CARSFDVDQETQYF
TRBV24-1	TRBD2	many	TRBJ2-1	TGTGCCACCAGTGATCCCAGCGGGAGACCTTACAATGAGCAGTTCTTC	CATSDPSGRPYNEQFF
TRBV12-3/TRBV12-4	NA	NA	TRBJ2-2	NA	CASSLELQTGELFFF
TRBV2	NA	few	TRBJ2-7	TGTGCCAGCAGCCGTTCCGGGACTGCCTACGAGCAGTACTTC	CASSRSGTAYEQYF